These 4 T cell receptor beta chains were all obtained from the same sample, sequenced in a study of OX40 agonist ivuxolimab in advanced cancers. Profiling relied on immunoSEQ multiplex PCR, and the TCRdb table lists in-frame clones only, not all of them. Of around 74,000 clones listed, around 93% were seen once; the top ten hold 0.5% to 0.55%. The sequencing here drew on CD4+ or CD8+ T cells sorted from blood, taken in a trial of the OX40 agonist ivuxolimab. Receptors were obtained from an adult with an advanced solid tumor such as melanoma, head and neck, liver or kidney cancer.

As DNA, the CDR3 is TGTGCCAGCAGCTTAGAGGCAGGGGCGAGGACTGAAGCTTTCTTT. Residues: CASSLEAGARTEAFF. The chain links TRBV7-2 to TRBJ1-1; TRBD1 might be the D (6 bases). The germline gives CDR1 SGHTA, CDR2 FQGNSA. Trimming removed 1 base at V and 5 bases at J, with 14 bases between. The CDR3 length is 15 residues.

This chain connects TRBV11-2 to TRBJ2-7, with 8 bases identical to TRBD2. The CDR3 totals 17 residues. Germline-derived CDR1 and CDR2 are SGHAT and FQNNGV. J gave up 3 bases and V 3 bases, and 13 bases lay outside the gene matches. The CDR3 loop is CASSFSLSAGGVYEQYF. The CDR3 nucleotides are TGTGCCAGCAGCTTCAGTCTGTCGGCGGGAGGAGTCTACGAGCAGTACTTC.

This chain connects TRBV4-1 to TRBJ1-4, with 7 bases matching TRBD1. Germline values: CDR1 MGHRA, CDR2 YSYEKL. The junction had 8 bases not matched to a gene; V was cut back by 4 bases and J by 6 bases. The CDR3 is 15 amino acids. The CDR3 DNA sequence: TGCGCCAGCAGCCGCGGCAGGGGGGAAGATGAAAAACTGTTTTTT. It specifies CASSRGRGEDEKLFF.

The genes are TRBV18 and TRBJ2-5, with D possibly matching TRBD1 (5 bases). With 8 bases removed from V and 5 bases from J, the gap between germline ends came to 15 bases. CDR1 and CDR2 (germline): KGHSH, LQKENI. This CDR3 has 13 amino acids. CDR3 nucleotides: TGTGCCAGCCACCAGGGATTAGGGGAGACCCAGTACTTC. Translation gives CASHQGLGETQYF.